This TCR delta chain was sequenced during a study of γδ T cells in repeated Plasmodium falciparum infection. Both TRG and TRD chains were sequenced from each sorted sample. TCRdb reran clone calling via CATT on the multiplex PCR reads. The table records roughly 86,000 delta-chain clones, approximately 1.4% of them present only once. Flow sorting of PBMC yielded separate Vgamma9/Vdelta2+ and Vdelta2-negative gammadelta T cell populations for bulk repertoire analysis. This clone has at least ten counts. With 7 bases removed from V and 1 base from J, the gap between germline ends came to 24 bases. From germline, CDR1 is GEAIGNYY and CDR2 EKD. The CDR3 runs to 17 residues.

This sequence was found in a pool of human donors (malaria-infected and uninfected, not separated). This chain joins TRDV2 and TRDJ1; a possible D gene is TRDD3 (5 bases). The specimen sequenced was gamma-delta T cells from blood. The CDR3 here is CACDRMVGSLGTDKLIF. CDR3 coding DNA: TGTGCCTGCGACCGGATGGTGGGATCTCTGGGCACCGATAAACTCATCTTT.